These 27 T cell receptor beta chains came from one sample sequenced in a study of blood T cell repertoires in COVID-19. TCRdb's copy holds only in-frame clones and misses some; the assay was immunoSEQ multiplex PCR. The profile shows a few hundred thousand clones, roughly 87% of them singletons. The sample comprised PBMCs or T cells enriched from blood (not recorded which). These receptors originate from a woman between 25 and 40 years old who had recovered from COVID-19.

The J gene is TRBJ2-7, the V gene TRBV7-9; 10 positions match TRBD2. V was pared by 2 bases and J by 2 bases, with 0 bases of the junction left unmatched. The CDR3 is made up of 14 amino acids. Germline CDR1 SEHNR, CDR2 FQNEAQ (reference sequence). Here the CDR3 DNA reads TGTGCCAGCAGCTTAAGCGGGAGGGCCTACGAGCAGTACTTC. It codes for CASSLSGRAYEQYF.

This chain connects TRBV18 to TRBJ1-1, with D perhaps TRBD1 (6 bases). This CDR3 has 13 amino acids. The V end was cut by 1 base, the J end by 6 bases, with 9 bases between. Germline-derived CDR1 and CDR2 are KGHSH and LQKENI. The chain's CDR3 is CASSPQHRAEAFF. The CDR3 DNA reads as TGTGCCAGCTCACCACAGCACAGGGCTGAAGCTTTCTTT. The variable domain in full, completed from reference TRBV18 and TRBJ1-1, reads NAGVMQNPRHLVRRRGQEARLRCSPMKGHSHVYWYRQLPEEGLKFMVYLQKENIIDESGMPKERFSAEFPKEGPSILRIQQVVRGDSAAYFCASSPQHRAEAFFGQGTRLTVV.

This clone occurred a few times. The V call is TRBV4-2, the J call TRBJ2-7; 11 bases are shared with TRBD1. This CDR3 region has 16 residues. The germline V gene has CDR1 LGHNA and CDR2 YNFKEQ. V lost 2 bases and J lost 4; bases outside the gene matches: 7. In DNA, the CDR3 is TGTGCCAGCAGCCAAAGTCTCGGACAGGGGGCTTACGAGCAGTACTTC. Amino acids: CASSQSLGQGAYEQYF.

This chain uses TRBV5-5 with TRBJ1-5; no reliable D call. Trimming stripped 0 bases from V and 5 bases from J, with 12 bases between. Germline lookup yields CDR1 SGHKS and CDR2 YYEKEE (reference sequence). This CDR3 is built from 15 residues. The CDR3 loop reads CASSLGATPYQPQHF. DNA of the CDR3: TGTGCCAGCAGCTTGGGGGCCACACCATATCAGCCCCAGCATTTT.

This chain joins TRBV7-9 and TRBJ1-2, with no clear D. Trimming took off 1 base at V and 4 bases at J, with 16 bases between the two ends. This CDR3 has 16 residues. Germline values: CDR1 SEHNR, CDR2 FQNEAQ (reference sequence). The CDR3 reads CASSLGGYGRTYGYTF. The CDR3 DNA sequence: TGTGCCAGCAGCTTAGGCGGGTACGGTCGGACCTATGGCTACACCTTC.

The CDR3 loop reads CASRPTGGYEQYF. The CDR3 region has the DNA TGTGCCAGCAGACCCACCGGGGGTTACGAGCAGTACTTC. The V and J genes are TRBV28 and TRBJ2-7; a possible D gene is TRBD2 (6 bases). Germline assignment: CDR1 MDHEN and CDR2 SYDVKM. The V end lost 6 bases, the J end lost 4 bases, and 13 bases lay between the germline ends. CDR3 length: 13 residues.

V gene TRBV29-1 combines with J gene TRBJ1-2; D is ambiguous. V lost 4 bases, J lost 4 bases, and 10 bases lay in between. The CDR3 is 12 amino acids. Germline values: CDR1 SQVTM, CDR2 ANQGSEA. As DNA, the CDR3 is TGCAGCGTTGCGTCAGAGGGCTATGGCTACACCTTC. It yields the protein CSVASEGYGYTF.

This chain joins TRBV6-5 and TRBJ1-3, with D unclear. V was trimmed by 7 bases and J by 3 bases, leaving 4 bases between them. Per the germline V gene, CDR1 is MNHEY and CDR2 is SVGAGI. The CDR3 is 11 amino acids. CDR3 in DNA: TGTGCCAGCAACGGTGGAAACACCATATATTTT. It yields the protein CASNGGNTIYF.

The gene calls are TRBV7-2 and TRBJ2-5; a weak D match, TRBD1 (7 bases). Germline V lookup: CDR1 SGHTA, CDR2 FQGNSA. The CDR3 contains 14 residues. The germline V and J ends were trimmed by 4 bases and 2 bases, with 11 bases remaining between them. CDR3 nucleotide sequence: TGTGCCAGCAGCTCCGGGGGACAGCAAGAGACCCAGTACTTC. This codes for CASSSGGQQETQYF.

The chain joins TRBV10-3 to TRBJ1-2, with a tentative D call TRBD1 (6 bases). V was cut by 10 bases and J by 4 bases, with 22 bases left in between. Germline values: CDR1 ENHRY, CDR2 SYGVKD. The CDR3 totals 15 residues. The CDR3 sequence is CATGSLQGGSYGYTF. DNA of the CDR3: TGTGCCACCGGCAGCCTACAGGGTGGGTCCTATGGCTACACCTTC.

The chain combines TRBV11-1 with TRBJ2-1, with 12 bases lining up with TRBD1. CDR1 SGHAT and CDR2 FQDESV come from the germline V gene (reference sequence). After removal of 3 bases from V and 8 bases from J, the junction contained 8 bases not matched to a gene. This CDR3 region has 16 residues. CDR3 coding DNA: TGTGCCAGCAGCTTTAGGGGACAGGGGGCTTGGGATGAGCAGTTCTTC. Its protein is CASSFRGQGAWDEQFF.

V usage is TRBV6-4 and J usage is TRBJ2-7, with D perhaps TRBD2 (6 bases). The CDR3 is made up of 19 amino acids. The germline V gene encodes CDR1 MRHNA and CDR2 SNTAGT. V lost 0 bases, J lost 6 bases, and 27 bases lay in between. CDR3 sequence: CASSDSNYRARLDLFEQYF. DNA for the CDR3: TGTGCCAGCAGTGACTCGAATTATCGGGCGAGACTAGACCTTTTCGAGCAGTACTTC.

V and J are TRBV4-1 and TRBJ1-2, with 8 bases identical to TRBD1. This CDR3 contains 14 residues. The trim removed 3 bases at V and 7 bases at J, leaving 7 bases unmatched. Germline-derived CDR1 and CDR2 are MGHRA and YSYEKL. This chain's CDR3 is CASSHGTGAAGYTF. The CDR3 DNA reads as TGCGCCAGCAGCCACGGGACAGGCGCTGCTGGCTACACCTTC.

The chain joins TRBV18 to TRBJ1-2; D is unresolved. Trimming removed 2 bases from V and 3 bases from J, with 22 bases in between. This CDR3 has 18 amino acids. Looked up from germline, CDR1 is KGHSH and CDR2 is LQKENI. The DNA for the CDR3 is TGTGCCAGCTCACCAGTGCACCCCGAGGGAGGGCTGGACTATGGCTACACCTTC. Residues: CASSPVHPEGGLDYGYTF.

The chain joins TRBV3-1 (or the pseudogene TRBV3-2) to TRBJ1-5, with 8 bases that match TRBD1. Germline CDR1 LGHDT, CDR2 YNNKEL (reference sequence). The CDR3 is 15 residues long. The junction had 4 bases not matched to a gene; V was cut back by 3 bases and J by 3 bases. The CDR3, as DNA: TGTGCCAGCAGCCAGGGACAGGCGAACAATCAGCCCCAGCATTTT. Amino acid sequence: CASSQGQANNQPQHF.

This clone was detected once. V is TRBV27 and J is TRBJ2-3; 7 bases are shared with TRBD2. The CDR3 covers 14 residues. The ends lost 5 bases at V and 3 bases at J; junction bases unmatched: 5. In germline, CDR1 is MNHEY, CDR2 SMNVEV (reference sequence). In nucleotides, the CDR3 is TGTGCCAGCAGTGGAGCGGGAAAAACAGATACGCAGTATTTT. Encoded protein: CASSGAGKTDTQYF.

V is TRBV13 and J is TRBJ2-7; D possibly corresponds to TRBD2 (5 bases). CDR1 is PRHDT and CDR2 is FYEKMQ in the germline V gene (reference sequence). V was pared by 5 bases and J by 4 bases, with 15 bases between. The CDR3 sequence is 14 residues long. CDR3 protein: CASSRYGEGYEQYF. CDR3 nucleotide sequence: TGTGCCAGCAGCAGATACGGGGAAGGTTACGAGCAGTACTTC.

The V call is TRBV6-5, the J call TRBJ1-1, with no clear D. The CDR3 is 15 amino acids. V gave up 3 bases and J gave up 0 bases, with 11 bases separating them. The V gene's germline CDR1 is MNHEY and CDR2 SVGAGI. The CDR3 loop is CASSYRGTLNTEAFF. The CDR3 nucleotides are TGTGCCAGCAGTTATCGGGGAACCTTGAACACTGAAGCTTTCTTT.

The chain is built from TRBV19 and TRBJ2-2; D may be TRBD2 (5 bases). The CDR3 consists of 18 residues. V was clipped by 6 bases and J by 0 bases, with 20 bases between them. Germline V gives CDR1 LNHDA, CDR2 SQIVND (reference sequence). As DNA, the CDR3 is TGTGCCAGTAGAGCCGGGATCGAATTAGTTACGAACACCGGGGAGCTGTTTTTT. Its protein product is CASRAGIELVTNTGELFF.

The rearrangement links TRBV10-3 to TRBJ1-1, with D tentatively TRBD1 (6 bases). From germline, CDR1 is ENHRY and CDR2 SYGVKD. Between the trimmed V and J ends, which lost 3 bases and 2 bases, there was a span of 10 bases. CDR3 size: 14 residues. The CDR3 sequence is CAISELDSNTEAFF. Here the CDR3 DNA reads TGTGCCATCAGTGAACTGGACAGTAACACTGAAGCTTTCTTT.

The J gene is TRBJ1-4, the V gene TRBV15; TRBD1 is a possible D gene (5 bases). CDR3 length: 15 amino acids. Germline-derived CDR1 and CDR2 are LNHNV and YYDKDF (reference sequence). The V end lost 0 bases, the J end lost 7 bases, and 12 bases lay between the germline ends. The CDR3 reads CATSRDWGRAEKLFF. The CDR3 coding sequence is TGTGCCACCAGCAGAGATTGGGGGAGGGCTGAAAAACTGTTTTTT.

CDR3 in amino acids: CAISEWTGQNTEAFF. The CDR3, as DNA: TGTGCCATCAGTGAGTGGACAGGGCAAAACACTGAAGCTTTCTTT. The rearrangement joins TRBV10-3 to TRBJ1-1, with 8 bases fitting TRBD1. Germline assignment: CDR1 ENHRY and CDR2 SYGVKD. The CDR3 runs to 15 residues. Trimming removed 1 base from V and 2 bases from J; junction bases left unmatched: 3.

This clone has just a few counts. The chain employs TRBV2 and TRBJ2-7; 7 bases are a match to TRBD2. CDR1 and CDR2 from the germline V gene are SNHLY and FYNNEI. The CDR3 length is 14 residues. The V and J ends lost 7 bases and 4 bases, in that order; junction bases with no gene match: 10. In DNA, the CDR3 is TGTGCCAGCAAGGGAAGGCTAGCGGCTTACGAGCAGTACTTC. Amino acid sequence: CASKGRLAAYEQYF.

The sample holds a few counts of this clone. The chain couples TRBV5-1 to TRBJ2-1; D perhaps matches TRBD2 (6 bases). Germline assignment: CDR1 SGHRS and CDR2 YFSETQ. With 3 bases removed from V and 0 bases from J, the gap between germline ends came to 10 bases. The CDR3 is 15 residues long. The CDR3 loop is CASSYAGSSYNEQFF. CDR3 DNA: TGCGCCAGCAGCTACGCGGGGAGCTCCTACAATGAGCAGTTCTTC.

The CDR3 nucleotides are TGTGCCAGCAGCCCGACAGGAAACGAGCAGTACTTC. Translating it yields CASSPTGNEQYF. The chain recombines TRBV7-9 with TRBJ2-7, with TRBD1 as a possible D gene (6 bases). This CDR3 has 12 residues. CDR1 and CDR2 (germline): SEHNR, FQNEAQ (reference sequence). Trimming stripped 5 bases from V and 5 bases from J, with 10 bases between.

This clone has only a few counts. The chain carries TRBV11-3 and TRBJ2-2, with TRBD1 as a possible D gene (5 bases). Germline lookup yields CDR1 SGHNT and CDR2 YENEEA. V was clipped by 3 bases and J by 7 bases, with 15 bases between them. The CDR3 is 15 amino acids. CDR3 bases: TGTGCCAGCAGCTTTCTTGGCAGGGAAGGCGGGGAGCTGTTTTTT. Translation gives CASSFLGREGGELFF.

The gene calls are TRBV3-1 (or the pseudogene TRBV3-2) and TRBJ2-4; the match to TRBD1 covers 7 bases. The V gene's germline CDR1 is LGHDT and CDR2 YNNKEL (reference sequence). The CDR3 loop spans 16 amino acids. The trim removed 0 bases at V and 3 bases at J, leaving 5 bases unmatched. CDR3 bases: TGTGCCAGCAGCCAAGATAAAGGGGGCGTCAAAAACATTCAGTACTTC. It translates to CASSQDKGGVKNIQYF.